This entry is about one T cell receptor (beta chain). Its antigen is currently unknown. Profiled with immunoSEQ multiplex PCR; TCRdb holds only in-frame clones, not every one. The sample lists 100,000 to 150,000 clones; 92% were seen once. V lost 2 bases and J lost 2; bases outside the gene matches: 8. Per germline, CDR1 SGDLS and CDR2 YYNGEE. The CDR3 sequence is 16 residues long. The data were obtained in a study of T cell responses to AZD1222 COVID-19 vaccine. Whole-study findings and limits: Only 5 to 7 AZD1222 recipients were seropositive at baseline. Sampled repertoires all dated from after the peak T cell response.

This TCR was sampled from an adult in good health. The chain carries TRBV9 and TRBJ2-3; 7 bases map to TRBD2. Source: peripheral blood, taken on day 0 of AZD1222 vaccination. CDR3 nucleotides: TGTGCCAGCAGCGTCGGAGCGGGAACAGCCACAGATACGCAGTATTTT. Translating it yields CASSVGAGTATDTQYF.